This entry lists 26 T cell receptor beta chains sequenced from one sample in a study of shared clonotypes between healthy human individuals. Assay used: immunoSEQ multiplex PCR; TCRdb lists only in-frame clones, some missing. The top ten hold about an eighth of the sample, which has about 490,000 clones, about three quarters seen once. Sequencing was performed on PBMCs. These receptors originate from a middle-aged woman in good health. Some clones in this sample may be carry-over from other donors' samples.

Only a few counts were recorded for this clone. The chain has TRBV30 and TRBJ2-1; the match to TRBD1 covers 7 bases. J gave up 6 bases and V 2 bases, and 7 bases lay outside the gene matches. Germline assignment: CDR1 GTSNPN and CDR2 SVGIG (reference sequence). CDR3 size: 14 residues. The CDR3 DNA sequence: TGTGCCTGGAGTCCGGGACAGATGCGCAATGAGCAGTTCTTC. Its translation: CAWSPGQMRNEQFF.

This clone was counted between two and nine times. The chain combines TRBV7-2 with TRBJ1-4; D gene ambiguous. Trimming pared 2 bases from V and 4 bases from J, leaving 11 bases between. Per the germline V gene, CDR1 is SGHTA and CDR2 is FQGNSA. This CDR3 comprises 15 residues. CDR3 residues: CASSLTPGVNEKLFF. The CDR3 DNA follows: TGTGCCAGCAGCTTAACCCCCGGGGTTAATGAAAAACTGTTTTTT.

The CDR3 DNA reads TGCAGCACCCGGGACAGCTCCTACGAGCAGTACTTC. Translation gives CSTRDSSYEQYF. The V call is TRBV29-1, the J call TRBJ2-7, with 7 positions matching TRBD1. With V trimmed by 8 bases and J by 0 bases, 4 bases remained unmatched. Germline lookup yields CDR1 SQVTM and CDR2 ANQGSEA. The CDR3 covers 12 residues.

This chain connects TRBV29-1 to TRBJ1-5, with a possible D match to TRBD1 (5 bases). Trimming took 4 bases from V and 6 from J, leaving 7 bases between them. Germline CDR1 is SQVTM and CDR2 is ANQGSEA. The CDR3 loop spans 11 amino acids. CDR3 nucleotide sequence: TGCAGCGTTGCAGGGACTCAGCCCCAGCATTTT. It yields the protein CSVAGTQPQHF.

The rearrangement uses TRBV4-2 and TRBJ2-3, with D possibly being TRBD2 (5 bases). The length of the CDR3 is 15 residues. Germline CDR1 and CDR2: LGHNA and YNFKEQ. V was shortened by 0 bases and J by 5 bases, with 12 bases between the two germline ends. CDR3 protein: CASSQDGRSGDTQYF. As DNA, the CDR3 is TGTGCCAGCAGCCAAGATGGGCGGAGCGGAGATACGCAGTATTTT.

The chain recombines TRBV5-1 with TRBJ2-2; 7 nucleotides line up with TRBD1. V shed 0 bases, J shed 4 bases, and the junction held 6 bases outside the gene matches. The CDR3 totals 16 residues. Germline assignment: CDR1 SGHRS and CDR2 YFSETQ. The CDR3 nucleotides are TGCGCCAGCAGCTTGGGGCCCAGGGGGTCCACCGGGGAGCTGTTTTTT. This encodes CASSLGPRGSTGELFF.

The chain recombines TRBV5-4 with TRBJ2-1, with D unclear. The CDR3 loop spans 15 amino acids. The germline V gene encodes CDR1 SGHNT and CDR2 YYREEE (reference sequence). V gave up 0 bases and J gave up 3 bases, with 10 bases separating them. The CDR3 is CASSLGGGRYNEQFF. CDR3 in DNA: TGTGCCAGCAGCTTGGGTGGCGGACGCTACAATGAGCAGTTCTTC.

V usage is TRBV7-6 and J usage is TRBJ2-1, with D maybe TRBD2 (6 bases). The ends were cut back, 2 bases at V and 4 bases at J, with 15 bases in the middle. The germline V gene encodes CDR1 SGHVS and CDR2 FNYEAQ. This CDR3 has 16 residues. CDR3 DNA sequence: TGTGCCAGCAGCTTAATGGCGGGAAGCCTTTACAATGAGCAGTTCTTC. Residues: CASSLMAGSLYNEQFF.

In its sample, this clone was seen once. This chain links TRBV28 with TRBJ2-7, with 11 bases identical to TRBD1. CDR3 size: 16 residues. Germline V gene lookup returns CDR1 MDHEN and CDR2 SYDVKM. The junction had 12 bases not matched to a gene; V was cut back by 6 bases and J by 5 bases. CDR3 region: CASRFCPDRGPDEQYF. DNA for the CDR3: TGTGCCAGCAGATTTTGCCCGGACAGGGGGCCGGACGAGCAGTACTTC.

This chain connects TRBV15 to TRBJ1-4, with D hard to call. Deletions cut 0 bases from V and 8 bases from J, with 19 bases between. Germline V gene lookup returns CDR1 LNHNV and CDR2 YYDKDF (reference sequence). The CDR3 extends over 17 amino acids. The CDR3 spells CATSRDRLRTVEEKLFF. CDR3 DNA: TGTGCCACCAGCAGAGATCGTTTAAGGACCGTCGAGGAAAAACTGTTTTTT. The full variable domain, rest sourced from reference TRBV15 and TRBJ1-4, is DAMVIQNPRYQVTQFGKPVTLSCSQTLNHNVMYWYQQKSSQAPKLLFHYYDKDFNNEADTPDNFQSRRPNTSFCFLDIRSPGLGDTAMYLCATSRDRLRTVEEKLFFGSGTQLSVL.

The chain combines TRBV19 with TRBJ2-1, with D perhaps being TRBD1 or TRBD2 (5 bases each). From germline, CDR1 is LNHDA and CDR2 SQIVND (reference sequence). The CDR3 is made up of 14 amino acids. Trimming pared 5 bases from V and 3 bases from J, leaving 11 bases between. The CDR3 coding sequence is TGTGCCAGTAGTTGGGGGACCGTCTACAATGAGCAGTTCTTC. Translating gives CASSWGTVYNEQFF.

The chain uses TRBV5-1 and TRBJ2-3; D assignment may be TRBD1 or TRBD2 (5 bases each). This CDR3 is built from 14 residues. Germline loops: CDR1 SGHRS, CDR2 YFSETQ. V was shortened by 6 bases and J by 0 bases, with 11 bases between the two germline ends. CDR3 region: CASMRGGSTDTQYF. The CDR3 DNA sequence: TGCGCCAGCATGAGGGGCGGGAGCACAGATACGCAGTATTTT. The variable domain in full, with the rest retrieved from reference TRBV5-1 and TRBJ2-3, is KAGVTQTPRYLIKTRGQQVTLSCSPISGHRSVSWYQQTPGQGLQFLFEYFSETQRNKGNFPGRFSGRQFSNSRSEMNVSTLELGDSALYLCASMRGGSTDTQYFGPGTRLTVL.

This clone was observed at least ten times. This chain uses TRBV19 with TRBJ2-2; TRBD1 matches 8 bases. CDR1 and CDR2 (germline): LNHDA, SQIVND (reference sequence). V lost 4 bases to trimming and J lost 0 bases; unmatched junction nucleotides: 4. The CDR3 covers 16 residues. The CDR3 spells CASSNSGQANTGELFF. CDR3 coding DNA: TGTGCCAGTAGTAACTCGGGACAGGCGAACACCGGGGAGCTGTTTTTT.

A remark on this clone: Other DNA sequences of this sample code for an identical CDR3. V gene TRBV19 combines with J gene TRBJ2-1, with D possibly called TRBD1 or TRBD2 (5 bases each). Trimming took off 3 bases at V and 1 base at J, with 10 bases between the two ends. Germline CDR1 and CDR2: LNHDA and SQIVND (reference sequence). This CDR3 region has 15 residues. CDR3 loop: CASSIVRGSYNEQFF. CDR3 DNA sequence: TGTGCCAGTAGTATCGTGAGGGGATCCTACAATGAGCAGTTCTTC.

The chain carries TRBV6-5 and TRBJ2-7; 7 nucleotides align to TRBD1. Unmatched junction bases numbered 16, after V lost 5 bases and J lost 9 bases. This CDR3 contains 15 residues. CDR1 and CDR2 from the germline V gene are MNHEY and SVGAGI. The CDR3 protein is CASSQLGQGVDVQYF. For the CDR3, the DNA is TGTGCCAGCAGTCAACTAGGCCAGGGGGTGGATGTGCAGTACTTC.

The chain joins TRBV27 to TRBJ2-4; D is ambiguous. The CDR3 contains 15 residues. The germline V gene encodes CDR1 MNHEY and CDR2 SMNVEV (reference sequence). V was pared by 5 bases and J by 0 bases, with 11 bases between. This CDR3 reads CASSPVGLAKNIQYF. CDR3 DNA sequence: TGTGCCAGCAGTCCCGTTGGTCTAGCCAAAAACATTCAGTACTTC.

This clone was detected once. For the CDR3, the DNA is TGTGCCAGCAGCTCGATGACAGGAGGTAACACCATATATTTT. As protein: CASSSMTGGNTIYF. This rearrangement joins TRBV5-5 to TRBJ1-3; perhaps TRBD1 as D (6 bases). The CDR3 is 14 residues long. CDR1 and CDR2 from the germline V gene are SGHKS and YYEKEE (reference sequence). V dropped 3 bases and J dropped 7 bases, with 14 bases sitting between them.

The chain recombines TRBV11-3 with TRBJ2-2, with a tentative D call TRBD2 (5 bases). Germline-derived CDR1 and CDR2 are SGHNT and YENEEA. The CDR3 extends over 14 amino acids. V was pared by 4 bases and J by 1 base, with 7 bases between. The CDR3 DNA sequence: TGTGCCAGCAGCTACGGAGGGAACACCGGGGAGCTGTTTTTT. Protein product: CASSYGGNTGELFF.

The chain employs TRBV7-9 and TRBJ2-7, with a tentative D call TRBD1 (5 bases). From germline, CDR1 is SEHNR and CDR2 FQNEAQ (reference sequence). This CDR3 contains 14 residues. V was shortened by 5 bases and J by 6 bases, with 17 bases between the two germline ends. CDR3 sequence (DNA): TGTGCCAGCAGCCCCCCAGCCAGGGTATTCGAGCAGTACTTC. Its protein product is CASSPPARVFEQYF.

DNA of the CDR3: TGTGCCAGCAGTCCCCAGGGGAGGATTACCGGGGAGCTGTTTTTT. Its translation: CASSPQGRITGELFF. The chain combines TRBV27 with TRBJ2-2; D is possibly TRBD1 or TRBD2 (6 bases each). This CDR3 comprises 15 residues. Germline assignment: CDR1 MNHEY and CDR2 SMNVEV (reference sequence). Trimming left V 5 bases short and J 5 bases short, with 15 bases between.

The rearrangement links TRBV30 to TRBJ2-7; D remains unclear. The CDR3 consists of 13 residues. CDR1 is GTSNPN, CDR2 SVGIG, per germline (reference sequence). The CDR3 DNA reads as TGTGCATCAGAAACGCGTGTCTCCTACGAGCAGTACTTC. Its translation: CASETRVSYEQYF.

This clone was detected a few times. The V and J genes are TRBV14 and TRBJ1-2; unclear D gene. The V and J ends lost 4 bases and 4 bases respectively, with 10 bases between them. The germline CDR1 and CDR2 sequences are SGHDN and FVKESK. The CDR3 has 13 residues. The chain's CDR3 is CASSRGESYGYTF. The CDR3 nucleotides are TGTGCCAGCAGCCGAGGAGAGAGCTATGGCTACACCTTC.

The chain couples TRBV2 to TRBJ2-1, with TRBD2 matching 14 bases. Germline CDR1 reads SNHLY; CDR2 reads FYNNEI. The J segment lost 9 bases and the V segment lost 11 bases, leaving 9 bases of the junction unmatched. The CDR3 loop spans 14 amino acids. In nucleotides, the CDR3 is TGTGCCTCCACCGGGGGACTAGCGGGAGTTGAGCAGTTCTTC. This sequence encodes CASTGGLAGVEQFF.

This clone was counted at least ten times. CDR3 nucleotide sequence: TGTGCCAGCAGCCCGGCCCAAACGACACTTTACGAGCAGTACTTC. Residues: CASSPAQTTLYEQYF. The V and J genes are TRBV9 and TRBJ2-7; D is unresolved. Germline values: CDR1 SGDLS, CDR2 YYNGEE. V was shortened by 4 bases and J by 4 bases, with 18 bases between the two germline ends. The CDR3 is made up of 15 amino acids.

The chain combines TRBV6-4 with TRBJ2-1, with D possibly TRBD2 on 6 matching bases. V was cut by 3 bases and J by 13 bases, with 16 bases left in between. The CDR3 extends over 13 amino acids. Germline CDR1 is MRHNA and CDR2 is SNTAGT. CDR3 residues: CASSEVAGLGQFF. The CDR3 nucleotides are TGTGCCAGCAGTGAGGTGGCGGGACTCGGCCAGTTCTTC.

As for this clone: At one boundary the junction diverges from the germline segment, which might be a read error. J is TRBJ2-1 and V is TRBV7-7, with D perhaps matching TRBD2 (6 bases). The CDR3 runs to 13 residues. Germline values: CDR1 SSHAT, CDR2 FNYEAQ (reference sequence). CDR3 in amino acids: CASSLGLDNEQFF. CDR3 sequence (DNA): TGTGCTAGCAGCTTGGGACTGGACAATGAGCAGTTCTTC.